The T cell receptor beta chain described here comes from a study of T cells after yellow fever vaccination. Across the whole study: Low-cell-number fractions were prepared with SMART-Seq v4 Ultra Low Input.

This clonotype was picked up many times. Its antigen is unidentified. Germline values: CDR1 SGHRS, CDR2 YFSETQ. The germline V and J ends were trimmed by 5 bases and 0 bases, with 12 bases remaining between them. The CDR3 totals 15 residues. From the 5' RACE reads, TCRdb called clonotypes with MiXCR, one entry per CDR3 protein. The top ten clones hold around 3.2% of a sample with some 240,000 distinct CDR3 sequences, under 3.5% of them seen once. Study-wide findings and caveats: One caveat is that FACS-sorted repertoires could contain abundant clonotypes contaminating from the bulk population. Weaker overall was a secondary response that nonetheless peaked faster, on day 5 versus 15. Few clonotypes appeared in both CD4 and CD8 compartments.

This material consisted of CD4+ T cells sorted from PBMCs, taken 10 days after the yellow fever booster vaccination. The receptor was isolated from a man younger than 35 who received the YFV17D yellow fever vaccine. The rearrangement uses TRBV5-1 and TRBJ2-4; possible D gene TRBD2, 5 bases. The CDR3 DNA sequence: TGCGCCAGCAGAGCGGCACCGCTAGCCAAAAACATTCAGTACTTC. Translation gives CASRAAPLAKNIQYF. The full variable domain, its missing parts supplied by reference TRBV5-1 and TRBJ2-4, is KAGVTQTPRYLIKTRGQQVTLSCSPISGHRSVSWYQQTPGQGLQFLFEYFSETQRNKGNFPGRFSGRQFSNSRSEMNVSTLELGDSALYLCASRAAPLAKNIQYFGAGTRLSVL.